Below, one T cell receptor (beta chain) is given with its context. Its antigen is not known. This record belongs to a study of a mutant IDH1 vaccine in newly diagnosed glioma. Whole-study context: Following radiotherapy alone, or alongside temozolomide cycles, vaccination was started after an interval of 4-6 weeks.

The study, taken as a whole, reports: Detectable vaccine-induced immune responses arose in 80% to 95% of patients.

Clones were read by immunoSEQ multiplex PCR, and TCRdb kept only the in-frame ones, dropping some. This table has over 55,000 clones, about 89% appearing once. The germline V gene has CDR1 LNHDA and CDR2 SQIVND (reference sequence). V was shortened by 5 bases and J by 7 bases, with 18 bases between the two germline ends. The length of the CDR3 is 15 residues. The time point is: week 11, during vaccination. The study gave 300 ug of mutant IDH1 20-mer peptide per vaccine dose, with topical imiquimod. V usage is TRBV19 and J usage is TRBJ1-5, with D possibly matching TRBD1 (6 bases). The clonotype comes from a man in his forties or fifties with glioma. The sequencing used PBMCs, collected from a glioma patient whose treatment included an IDH1 peptide vaccine. CDR3 nucleotides: TGTGCCAGTAGTGATGAACAGGGTCTTGGGCAGCCCCAGCATTTT. Translated: CASSDEQGLGQPQHF.